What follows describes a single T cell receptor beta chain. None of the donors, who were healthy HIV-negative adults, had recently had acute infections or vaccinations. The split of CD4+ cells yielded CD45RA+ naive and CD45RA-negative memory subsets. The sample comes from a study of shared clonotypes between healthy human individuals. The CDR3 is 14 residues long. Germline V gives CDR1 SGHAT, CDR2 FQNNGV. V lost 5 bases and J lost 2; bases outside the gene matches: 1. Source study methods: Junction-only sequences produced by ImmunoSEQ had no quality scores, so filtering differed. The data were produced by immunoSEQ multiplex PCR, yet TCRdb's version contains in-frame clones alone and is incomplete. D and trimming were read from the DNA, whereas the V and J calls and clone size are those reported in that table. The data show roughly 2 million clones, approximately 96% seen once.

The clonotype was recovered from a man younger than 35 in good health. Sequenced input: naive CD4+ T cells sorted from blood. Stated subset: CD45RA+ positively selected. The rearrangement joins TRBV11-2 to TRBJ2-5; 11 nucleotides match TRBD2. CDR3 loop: CASSRLAGQETQYF. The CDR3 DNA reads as TGTGCCAGCAGCAGACTAGCGGGACAAGAGACCCAGTACTTC.